This T cell receptor beta chain came from a study of cytomegalovirus exposure and HLA in healthy donors. Study-wide findings and caveats: Later work found that TCR association rates differed between HLA loci; DRB1 had the most and HLA-C the fewest. Sequencing probably produced one cluster of sequence variants that were highly shared.

Vbeta (60) and Jbeta (13) primers were used in the PCR. Profiling relied on immunoSEQ multiplex PCR, and the TCRdb table lists in-frame clones only, not all of them. This table holds approximately 180,000 clones, about 90% found once. With respect to this clone: The antigen is undetermined.

Trimming removed 4 bases at V and 4 bases at J, with 11 bases between. Germline CDR1 SGHRS, CDR2 YFSETQ. The CDR3 is 13 residues long. V is TRBV5-1 and J is TRBJ1-1; D is perhaps TRBD1 (5 bases). The clonotype originates from a girl under three years old in good health and CMV-seronegative. Sequencing was performed on PBMCs. CDR3 in amino acids: CASSVGLFTEAFF. The CDR3 bases are TGCGCCAGCAGCGTGGGACTTTTCACTGAAGCTTTCTTT.